The rows below give T cell receptor beta chains drawn from one sample of a study of control samples from healthy donors and cancer patients. Sequencing used immunoSEQ multiplex PCR; TCRdb keeps in-frame clones, though not all of them. The sample holds tens of thousands of clones, under 95% seen once. The sample comprised PBMCs. These receptors were collected from a woman in her forties with lung cancer. The conserved cysteine and the conserved F or W are not part of the CDR3 here. Fields, in order: CDR3 protein, clone size, V gene, J gene. Expanded clones are given a class, and other clones once, few, many or no size at all.

ASSQGMDNSPLH	.	TRBV4-1	TRBJ1-6
ATSDFKGTGVTGELF	.	TRBV24-1	TRBJ2-2
ASSLGSNQPQH	.	TRBV11-2	TRBJ1-5
ASSLVNEQF	.	TRBV3-1/TRBV3-2	TRBJ2-1
ASSQEWAGVEYEQY	.	TRBV4-1	TRBJ2-7
ASTLGPGNTIY	.	TRBV28	TRBJ1-3
ASSSVQNTEAF	.	TRBV7-9	TRBJ1-1
ASSSGQGRLRSSYEQY	.	TRBV27	TRBJ2-7
ASSQRTSTGELF	once	TRBV3-1/TRBV3-2	TRBJ2-2
AISTRDRGRGETQY	.	TRBV10-3	TRBJ2-5
ASSSTGGRSTEAF	.	TRBV18	TRBJ1-1
ASSLTQGNTIY	.	TRBV3-1/TRBV3-2	TRBJ1-3
SPSVGSGRRGQY	.	TRBV29-1	TRBJ2-3